This T cell receptor (beta chain) derives from a study of immune evolution from preneoplasia to lung adenocarcinoma. Turning to the study itself: HLA loss of heterozygosity: around 6.5% AIS, about 15% MIA, about 31% ADC, none AAH. Whole-study results and caveats: Compared with EGFR-mutant or double wild-type lesions, KRAS-mutant nodules were more clonal. Normal lung had highest clonality; later lesions appeared denser, more diverse.

Germline lookup yields CDR1 SGHRS and CDR2 YFSETQ. The trim removed 4 bases at V and 2 bases at J, leaving 7 bases unmatched. The CDR3 consists of 16 residues. Concerning this clone: What it binds is not known.

TCRdb keeps only in-frame clones here, not all; method: immunoSEQ multiplex PCR. The data show 6,000 to 7,000 clones, with roughly 80% seen just once and approximately 3.7% held by the top ten. Sequenced material: FFPE invasive lung adenocarcinoma tissue. The receptor was isolated from a person in their sixties or seventies with lung adenocarcinoma. The chain joins TRBV5-1 to TRBJ2-3; 10 bases fit TRBD1. This chain's CDR3 is CASSTRTGGSTDTQYF. In nucleotides, the CDR3 is TGCGCCAGCAGCACCCGGACAGGGGGTTCCACAGATACGCAGTATTTT. The full variable domain, with the rest looked up from reference TRBV5-1 and TRBJ2-3, is KAGVTQTPRYLIKTRGQQVTLSCSPISGHRSVSWYQQTPGQGLQFLFEYFSETQRNKGNFPGRFSGRQFSNSRSEMNVSTLELGDSALYLCASSTRTGGSTDTQYFGPGTRLTVL.